What follows are 32 T cell receptor beta chains derived from one specimen sequenced in a study of T cell changes during pregnancy in multiple sclerosis. TCRdb's copy holds only in-frame clones and misses some; the assay was immunoSEQ multiplex PCR. The sample records 50,000 to 65,000 clones, around 91% being singletons. Sequencing was performed on peripheral blood, taken after pregnancy. These receptors were taken from a female donor with multiple sclerosis, enrolled in a pregnancy study.

This clone was detected only once. This chain connects TRBV5-1 to TRBJ1-6, with 9 bases lining up with TRBD1. The CDR3 extends over 14 amino acids. Trimming took 3 bases from V and 7 from J; bases not matched to a gene: 2. The germline V gene has CDR1 SGHRS and CDR2 YFSETQ. CDR3 sequence: CASSSGQGNSPLHF. The CDR3 region has the DNA TGCGCCAGCAGCTCAGGACAGGGGAATTCACCCCTCCACTTT.

The chain employs TRBV4-1 and TRBJ1-2; 7 bases map to TRBD1. Trimming at V came to 2 bases and at J to 1 base, leaving 7 bases not matched to a gene. CDR3 size: 16 residues. The germline CDR1 and CDR2 sequences are MGHRA and YSYEKL. CDR3 sequence: CASSQLTGTVNYGYTF. The CDR3 nucleotides read TGCGCCAGCAGCCAACTGACAGGGACGGTTAACTATGGCTACACCTTC.

Written as DNA, the CDR3 is TGTGCCAGCAGTTCAGGCTTGGGACAGGGGTTGTATGGCTACACCTTC. Amino acids: CASSSGLGQGLYGYTF. This chain links TRBV27 with TRBJ1-2; 10 bases are shared with TRBD1. This CDR3 has 16 amino acids. V lost 4 bases and J lost 5; bases outside the gene matches: 10. The germline V gene has CDR1 MNHEY and CDR2 SMNVEV (reference sequence).

This rearrangement joins TRBV19 to TRBJ2-7; 8 bases are a match to TRBD2. There are 14 residues in the CDR3. Trimming cost V 3 bases and J 3 bases; bases outside gene matches: 4. Germline lookup yields CDR1 LNHDA and CDR2 SQIVND (reference sequence). Here the CDR3 DNA reads TGTGCCAGTAGTATGTCACGGGGGGGCTACGAGCAGTACTTC. This gives the protein CASSMSRGGYEQYF.

This rearrangement joins TRBV2 to TRBJ2-7, with 7 bases aligning to TRBD1. This CDR3 region has 13 residues. Losses at the gene ends were 8 bases for V and 5 bases for J; bases not matched to a gene: 9. Germline CDR1 and CDR2: SNHLY and FYNNEI. The CDR3 here is CASATGVSDEQYF. CDR3 sequence (DNA): TGTGCCAGCGCCACAGGGGTATCGGACGAGCAGTACTTC. The full variable domain, with the rest looked up from reference TRBV2 and TRBJ2-7, is EPEVTQTPSHQVTQMGQEVILRCVPISNHLYFYWYRQILGQKVEFLVSFYNNEISEKSEIFDDQFSVERPDGSNFTLKIRSTKLEDSAMYFCASATGVSDEQYFGPGTRLTVT.

The chain is built from TRBV21-1 and TRBJ2-3; the table calls TRBD1, which could not be checked here. TRBV21-1 is termed a pseudogene. CDR3 length: 19 amino acids. Written as DNA, the CDR3 is TGTGCCAGCAGCAAAGAGATGGCAGGGGCCAACCCTAGCACAGATACGCAGTATTTT. Translated, it gives CASSKEMAGANPSTDTQYF.

The rearrangement uses TRBV7-9 and TRBJ2-3; 9 bases map to TRBD2. The V gene's germline CDR1 is SEHNR and CDR2 FQNEAQ (reference sequence). J gave up 3 bases and V 3 bases, and 10 bases lay outside the gene matches. The CDR3 runs to 17 residues. CDR3 protein: CASSFFLAGGETDTQYF. The CDR3 nucleotides read TGTGCCAGCAGCTTTTTTCTTGCGGGGGGGGAGACAGATACGCAGTATTTT. The whole variable domain, remainder taken from reference TRBV7-9 and TRBJ2-3, is DTGVSQNPRHKITKRGQNVTFRCDPISEHNRLYWYRQTLGQGPEFLTYFQNEAQLEKSRLLSDRFSAERPKGSFSTLEIQRTEQGDSAMYLCASSFFLAGGETDTQYFGPGTRLTVL.

The V and J genes are TRBV6-1 and TRBJ1-1; TRBD1 is a possible D gene (6 bases). Germline V gene data show CDR1 as MNHNS and CDR2 as SASEGT. Trimming took 10 bases from V and 1 from J, leaving 13 bases between them. The CDR3 runs to 13 residues. This chain's CDR3 is CATTGWKNTEAFF. Written as DNA, the CDR3 is TGTGCCACAACAGGGTGGAAGAACACTGAAGCTTTCTTT.

The gene calls are TRBV19 and TRBJ1-2; maybe TRBD1 (5 bases). CDR1 is LNHDA and CDR2 is SQIVND in the germline V gene (reference sequence). The CDR3 loop spans 13 amino acids. V shed 11 bases and J shed 4 bases, with 17 bases lying between them. CDR3 in amino acids: CASYRGFGYGYTF. DNA of the CDR3: TGTGCCTCTTACCGGGGGTTTGGCTATGGCTACACCTTC.

The V and J genes are TRBV10-1 and TRBJ2-7; D not certain. Trimming stripped 4 bases from V and 3 bases from J, with 10 bases between. CDR1 WNHNN and CDR2 SYGVQD come from the germline V gene (reference sequence). CDR3 length equals 13 residues. In DNA, the CDR3 is TGCGCCAGCAGTGGTTCAAACGGCTACGAGCAGTACTTC. This encodes CASSGSNGYEQYF.

This clone showed up just once. This CDR3 reads CASSQDSQETQYF. The CDR3 nucleotides are TGCGCCAGCAGTCAGGACAGCCAAGAGACCCAGTACTTC. This chain joins TRBV5-1 and TRBJ2-5; the D gene is possibly TRBD1 (6 bases). Germline-derived CDR1 and CDR2 are SGHRS and YFSETQ. The germline V and J ends were trimmed by 5 bases and 1 base, with 9 bases remaining between them. The CDR3 runs 13 residues.

This clone showed up just once. V gene TRBV7-3 combines with J gene TRBJ1-2; TRBD1 matches at 10 bases. The germline CDR1 and CDR2 sequences are SGHTA and FQGTGA. The CDR3 runs to 13 residues. The V and J ends lost 2 bases and 10 bases, in that order; junction bases with no gene match: 4. The CDR3 bases are TGTGCCAGCAGCTTAGGACAGGGGGACGTCTACACCTTC. Protein product: CASSLGQGDVYTF.

V usage is TRBV6-9 and J usage is TRBJ1-6; D call uncertain. The V gene lost 9 bases and the J gene lost 9 bases, with 15 bases spanning the gap. The CDR3 sequence is 13 residues long. Germline values: CDR1 MNHGY, CDR2 SVAAGI. CDR3 loop: CASWAVFCSPLHF. As DNA, the CDR3 is TGTGCCAGTTGGGCAGTCTTCTGTTCACCCCTCCACTTT.

This chain joins TRBV2 and TRBJ1-2; weak D call: TRBD1 (5 bases). V was clipped by 8 bases and J by 4 bases, with 8 bases between them. CDR1 and CDR2 (germline): SNHLY, FYNNEI. CDR3 length: 11 amino acids. CDR3 nucleotide sequence: TGTGCCAGCGGGGGAGGCTATGGCTACACCTTC. The encoded protein is CASGGGYGYTF.

V and J are TRBV27 and TRBJ2-1; D remains unclear. Trimming cost V 3 bases and J 2 bases, with 8 bases left between them. The CDR3 length is 14 residues. Germline V gene sequence: CDR1 MNHEY, CDR2 SMNVEV (reference sequence). The CDR3 sequence: CASSFRRPYNEQFF. CDR3 bases: TGTGCCAGCAGTTTTAGGAGACCCTACAATGAGCAGTTCTTC.

The rearrangement links TRBV5-6 to TRBJ1-2; D is uncertain. The CDR3 covers 11 residues. Germline V CDR1 and CDR2: SGHDT, YYEEEE. Between the trimmed V and J ends, which lost 3 bases and 5 bases, there was a span of 5 bases. The CDR3 coding sequence is TGTGCCAGCAGCTCCTCTTATGGCTACACCTTC. It codes for CASSSSYGYTF. Looking up the rest from reference TRBV5-6 and TRBJ1-2 gives the full variable domain: DAGVTQSPTHLIKTRGQQVTLRCSPKSGHDTVSWYQQALGQGPQFIFQYYEEEERQRGNFPDRFSGHQFPNYSSELNVNALLLGDSALYLCASSSSYGYTFGSGTRLTVV.

This chain connects TRBV18 to TRBJ2-5, with D possibly matching TRBD2 (6 bases). The DNA end lines up better with TRBJ2-7; the J call may be wrong. Germline V CDR1 and CDR2: KGHSH, LQKENI. The CDR3 consists of 16 residues. The DNA for the CDR3 is TGTGCCAGCTCACCGGGGGGAGGAAGGTCCCACTACGAGCAGTACTTC. Encoded protein: CASSPGGGRSHYEQYF.

This chain links TRBV10-2 with TRBJ1-5; maybe TRBD1 (5 bases). The CDR3 sequence is 14 residues long. Germline loops: CDR1 WSHSY, CDR2 SAAADI. Trimming removed 7 bases from V and 2 bases from J, with 12 bases in between. Here the CDR3 DNA reads TGCGCCAGCACCGCGACAGCCCGCAATCAGCCCCAGCATTTT. It encodes CASTATARNQPQHF.

This clone came up many times. This chain connects TRBV27 to TRBJ2-7; no reliable D call. Deletions cut 3 bases from V and 4 bases from J, with 13 bases between. This CDR3 is 14 amino acids long. Germline V gene data show CDR1 as MNHEY and CDR2 as SMNVEV (reference sequence). The CDR3 nucleotides read TGTGCCAGCAGTTTGAATCCGCTGCTATACGAGCAGTACTTC. Protein: CASSLNPLLYEQYF.

The V gene is TRBV7-9, the J gene TRBJ2-7, with 7 bases identical to TRBD1. The CDR3 has 16 amino acids. The trim removed 4 bases at V and 2 bases at J, leaving 11 bases unmatched. Per the germline V gene, CDR1 is SEHNR and CDR2 is FQNEAQ (reference sequence). CDR3 residues: CASSSDRPRRAYEQYF. CDR3 DNA sequence: TGTGCCAGCAGCTCGGACAGGCCCCGTCGGGCCTACGAGCAGTACTTC.

The chain couples TRBV2 to TRBJ1-2, with 8 bases fitting TRBD1. The CDR3 has 15 residues. The ends lost 7 bases at V and 3 bases at J; junction bases unmatched: 10. Per the germline V gene, CDR1 is SNHLY and CDR2 is FYNNEI. As DNA, the CDR3 is TGTGCCAGCATTTCCCAGGGGGCTGGGGACTATGGCTACACCTTC. Translated: CASISQGAGDYGYTF.

The CDR3 here is CASSVEGQAARHTEAFF. CDR3 DNA: TGTGCCAGCAGCGTAGAGGGACAAGCGGCGAGACACACTGAAGCTTTCTTT. This sequence joins TRBV9 and TRBJ1-1; tentative D call: TRBD1 (6 bases). V lost 0 bases, J lost 3 bases, and 18 bases lay in between. The V gene's germline CDR1 is SGDLS and CDR2 YYNGEE. The length of the CDR3 is 17 residues.

The rearrangement links TRBV5-4 to TRBJ2-5; the match to TRBD1 covers 8 bases. TRBJ2-7 matches the DNA end more closely, so the J call is doubtful. Germline V CDR1 and CDR2: SGHNT, YYREEE (reference sequence). The CDR3 consists of 15 residues. CDR3 DNA sequence: TGTGCCAGCAGCTTGAACAGGGGGGTTAAGCACGAGCAGTACTTC. It yields the protein CASSLNRGVKHEQYF.

V gene TRBV6-1 combines with J gene TRBJ1-1; D is possibly TRBD1 (5 bases). Germline lookup yields CDR1 MNHNS and CDR2 SASEGT. The CDR3 has 14 residues. V lost 6 bases to trimming and J lost 1 base, with 12 bases between them. CDR3 bases: TGTGCCAGCAGCGAGCACAGGCCGAACACTGAAGCTTTCTTT. It codes for CASSEHRPNTEAFF.

This rearrangement joins TRBV5-4 to TRBJ2-3, with 11 bases that match TRBD2. The V and J ends lost 4 bases and 1 base, in that order; junction bases with no gene match: 11. The CDR3 totals 18 residues. Germline CDR1 is SGHNT and CDR2 is YYREEE (reference sequence). Written as DNA, the CDR3 is TGTGCCAGCAGCCCGAATAGCGGGGGGGCAAAAGGCACAGATACGCAGTATTTT. Protein sequence: CASSPNSGGAKGTDTQYF.

V gene TRBV19 combines with J gene TRBJ1-6, with 7 bases identical to TRBD1. Trimming cost V 9 bases and J 7 bases; bases outside gene matches: 9. Per germline, CDR1 LNHDA and CDR2 SQIVND (reference sequence). The CDR3 totals 14 residues. In nucleotides, the CDR3 is TGTGCCAGCAGTGAGGGACAGTGGAATTCACCCCTCCACTTT. This sequence encodes CASSEGQWNSPLHF.

This chain connects TRBV18 to TRBJ1-4; TRBD1 agrees at 8 bases. The CDR3 extends over 13 amino acids. J gave up 8 bases and V 4 bases, and 3 bases lay outside the gene matches. Germline V CDR1 and CDR2: KGHSH, LQKENI. The CDR3 here is CASSLRDREKLFF. The CDR3 DNA reads as TGTGCCAGCTCACTCCGGGACAGGGAAAAACTGTTTTTT. The full variable domain, its missing parts supplied by reference TRBV18 and TRBJ1-4, is NAGVMQNPRHLVRRRGQEARLRCSPMKGHSHVYWYRQLPEEGLKFMVYLQKENIIDESGMPKERFSAEFPKEGPSILRIQQVVRGDSAAYFCASSLRDREKLFFGSGTQLSVL.

J is TRBJ2-7 and V is TRBV19; TRBD2 aligns across 9 bases. Germline lookup yields CDR1 LNHDA and CDR2 SQIVND (reference sequence). This CDR3 region has 15 residues. The junction had 7 bases not matched to a gene; V was cut back by 5 bases and J by 2 bases. The CDR3 reads CASSPTSGSPYEQYF. CDR3 sequence (DNA): TGTGCCAGTAGTCCGACTAGCGGTTCACCCTACGAGCAGTACTTC.

The chain recombines TRBV5-1 with TRBJ2-7, with TRBD1 matching 7 bases. The germline V gene has CDR1 SGHRS and CDR2 YFSETQ. The junction had 7 bases not matched to a gene; V was cut back by 4 bases and J by 3 bases. The CDR3 sequence is 14 residues long. The CDR3 here is CASSHAGTDYEQYF. In nucleotides, the CDR3 is TGCGCCAGCAGCCACGCCGGGACAGACTACGAGCAGTACTTC. The whole variable domain, filled in from reference TRBV5-1 and TRBJ2-7, reads KAGVTQTPRYLIKTRGQQVTLSCSPISGHRSVSWYQQTPGQGLQFLFEYFSETQRNKGNFPGRFSGRQFSNSRSEMNVSTLELGDSALYLCASSHAGTDYEQYFGPGTRLTVT.

In regard to this clone: Other DNA sequences from this sample encode an identical CDR3 as well. The genes are TRBV2 and TRBJ2-7; D gene ambiguous. CDR1 and CDR2 from the germline V gene are SNHLY and FYNNEI. The CDR3 length is 12 residues. V was clipped by 5 bases and J by 1 base, with 6 bases between them. The CDR3 is CASSFLSYEQYF. CDR3 sequence (DNA): TGTGCCAGCAGTTTTCTGTCCTACGAGCAGTACTTC.

The chain has TRBV6-4 and TRBJ2-3; 12 bases map to TRBD2. V was clipped by 0 bases and J by 8 bases; unmatched bases: 6. The CDR3 is made up of 16 amino acids. Per the germline V gene, CDR1 is MRHNA and CDR2 is SNTAGT. The CDR3 reads CASSDSTSGGTSTQYF. CDR3 sequence (DNA): TGTGCCAGCAGTGACTCTACTAGCGGGGGGACCAGTACGCAGTATTTT.

About this clone itself: One end of the junction fails to match germline, which may point to a read error. V and J are TRBV5-6 and TRBJ1-1; no clear D. The CDR3 is 13 residues long. Germline lookup yields CDR1 SGHDT and CDR2 YYEEEE. The CDR3 is CASSLSEASRLIF. CDR3 sequence (DNA): TGTGCCAGCAGCTTGTCCGAGGCCTCGAGGTTGATCTTT.